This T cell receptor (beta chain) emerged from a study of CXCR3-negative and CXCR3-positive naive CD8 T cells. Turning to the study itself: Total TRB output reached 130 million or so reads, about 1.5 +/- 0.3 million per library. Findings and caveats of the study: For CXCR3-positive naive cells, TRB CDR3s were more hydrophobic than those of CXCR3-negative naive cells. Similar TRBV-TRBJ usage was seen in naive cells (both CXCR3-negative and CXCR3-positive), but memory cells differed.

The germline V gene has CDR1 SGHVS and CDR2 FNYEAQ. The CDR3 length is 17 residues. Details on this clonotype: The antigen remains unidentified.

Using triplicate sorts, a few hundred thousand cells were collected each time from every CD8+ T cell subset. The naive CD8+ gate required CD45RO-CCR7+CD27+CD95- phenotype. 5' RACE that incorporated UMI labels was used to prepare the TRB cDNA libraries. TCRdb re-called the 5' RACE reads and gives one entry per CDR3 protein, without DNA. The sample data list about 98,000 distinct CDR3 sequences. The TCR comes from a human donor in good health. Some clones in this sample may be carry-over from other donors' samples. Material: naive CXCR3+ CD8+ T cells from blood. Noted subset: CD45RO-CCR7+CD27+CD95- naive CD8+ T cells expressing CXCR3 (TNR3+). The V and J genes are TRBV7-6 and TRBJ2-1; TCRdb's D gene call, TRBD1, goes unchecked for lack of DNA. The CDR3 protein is CASSLRRQGEEYNEQFF.